This TCR beta chain was captured by sequencing in a study of T cell repertoires in cytomegalovirus infection. About the study: Use of recently identified HLA-C-restricted and well-studied HLA-B-restricted CMV epitopes was part of the study. Points from the study as a whole: Dominating the ex vivo response were TCR beta clonotypes that were CMV-specific and HLA-C-restricted.

V was pared by 1 base and J by 3 bases, with 2 bases of the junction left unmatched. This CDR3 has 15 residues. The V gene's germline CDR1 is MNHEY and CDR2 SVGAGI. This clonotype turned up a few times. Its antigen is undetermined. One entry per CDR3 protein results from TCRdb running MiXCR on the reads. The table shows around 140,000 distinct CDR3 sequences, with 32% occurring only once. This sequence originates from a human donor in good health (CMV status not recorded). Some clones in this sample may be carry-over from other donors' samples. V and J are TRBV6-5 and TRBJ2-2; 7 bases line up with TRBD1. The input for sequencing was CD8+ T cells from cultured PBMCs, taken from culture after CMV antigen stimulation. CDR3 coding DNA: TGTGCCAGCAGTTACTACCAGGGGGACACCGGGGAGCTGTTTTTT. Encoded protein: CASSYYQGDTGELFF.